These 5 T cell receptor beta chains came from one sample sequenced in a study of cytomegalovirus exposure and HLA in healthy donors. It was with 60 Vbeta and 13 Jbeta primers that the PCR ran. Repertoires were generated with immunoSEQ multiplex PCR, while TCRdb's copy carries only in-frame clones and drops some. Of approximately 120,000 clones in the sample, 70% to 80% were seen once. The sequencing sample was made of PBMCs. Receptor source: a man in his forties in good health and CMV-seropositive.

The chain couples TRBV29-1 to TRBJ2-1; D is possibly TRBD1 (6 bases). The V end was cut by 1 base, the J end by 3 bases, with 13 bases between. From germline, CDR1 is SQVTM and CDR2 ANQGSEA. This CDR3 comprises 15 residues. CDR3 nucleotide sequence: TGCAGCGTTGAAGGGGGGCGGGCACTCTACAATGAGCAGTTCTTC. It codes for CSVEGGRALYNEQFF.

The chain links TRBV19 to TRBJ2-7; the D gene is possibly TRBD1 (5 bases). The germline gives CDR1 LNHDA, CDR2 SQIVND (reference sequence). The CDR3 length is 16 residues. Between the trimmed V and J ends, which lost 0 bases and 2 bases, there was a span of 14 bases. The CDR3 DNA follows: TGTGCCAGTAGTATAGAAGGAACAGGATCCCCCTACGAGCAGTACTTC. Amino acids: CASSIEGTGSPYEQYF. Drawing the rest from reference TRBV19 and TRBJ2-7, the complete variable domain is DGGITQSPKYLFRKEGQNVTLSCEQNLNHDAMYWYRQDPGQGLRLIYYSQIVNDFQKGDIAEGYSVSREKKESFPLTVTSAQKNPTAFYLCASSIEGTGSPYEQYFGPGTRLTVT.

This chain joins TRBV2 and TRBJ1-5; perhaps TRBD1 as D (5 bases). Germline CDR1 SNHLY, CDR2 FYNNEI. V was pared by 4 bases and J by 4 bases, with 11 bases between. The CDR3 has 14 residues. CDR3 in DNA: TGTGCCAGCAGTGGGACACAGGAAAATCAGCCCCAGCATTTT. Protein sequence: CASSGTQENQPQHF.

CDR3 loop: CASSPGTSWAQETQYF. The CDR3 DNA follows: TGTGCCAGCAGCCCCGGGACTAGCTGGGCCCAAGAGACCCAGTACTTC. The chain joins TRBV7-8 to TRBJ2-5, with 9 positions matching TRBD2. Per the germline V gene, CDR1 is SGHVS and CDR2 is FQNEAQ. This CDR3 spans 16 amino acids. J lost 1 base, V lost 5 bases, and 8 bases had no gene match. The full variable domain, its missing parts supplied by reference TRBV7-8 and TRBJ2-5, is GAGVSQSPRYKVAKRGQDVALRCDPISGHVSLFWYQQALGQGPEFLTYFQNEAQLDKSGLPSDRFFAERPEGSVSTLKIQRTQQEDSAVYLCASSPGTSWAQETQYFGPGTRLLVL.

The genes are TRBV6-1 and TRBJ1-1, with D unresolved. V was shortened by 4 bases and J by 1 base, with 10 bases between the two germline ends. This CDR3 comprises 14 residues. Germline values: CDR1 MNHNS, CDR2 SASEGT. The DNA of the CDR3 is TGTGCCAGCAGTGTTGAGGCAGCGAACACTGAAGCTTTCTTT. It is translated as CASSVEAANTEAFF.